This record looks at one T cell receptor (beta chain) sequence and its context. Which antigen it targets is not known. No much larger clonotype is one base removed from it; base qualities were not supplied. The CDR3 contains 14 residues, cysteine and phenylalanine counted. Solely the CDR3 DNA is kept, with 42 bases framed from the first base. A distance of 12 bases separates the germline ends of V and J, which lose 2 bases and 4 bases respectively. For CDR1 and CDR2, the germline V gene lists SGHRS and YFSETQ. This sample was included in a study of CD8+ T cells in alopecia areata (dated by TCRdb to the late 2010s). With regard to the full study: Treated patients were enrolled in an open-label pilot trial of oral tofacitinib at 5 to 10 mg twice daily for moderate-to-severe alopecia areata. Tofacitinib was administered for 6 to 18 months, and 6 months of follow-up off drug were then conducted to assess delayed response and recurrence. In treated patients, disease severity was measured using the SALT score, which gives the percentage of scalp surface area affected. In both human patients and the C3H/HeJ mouse model, the study applied high-throughput TCRbeta sequencing to look at T cell clonal expansion in alopecia areata. Scalp tissue and sorted CD4+ and CD8+ peripheral blood T cells from patchy and totalis/universalis alopecia areata patients and from healthy controls were covered by human TCRbeta sequencing. Biopsies were taken from tofacitinib-treated patients at baseline and again at 4 and 24 weeks into treatment, and several of those patients also had a later scalp biopsy. Scalp clonality was compared among normal scalp (n=4), patchy alopecia areata scalp (n=8), and alopecia totalis/universalis scalp (n=8). RNA came from the PAXgene miRNA kit for fixed scalp, the miRNeasy kit for PBMCs, and the RNeasy kit for mouse skin. TCRbeta CDR3 regions were amplified by immunoSEQ multiplex PCR using 35 Vbeta forward and 13 Jbeta reverse primers.

Library prep was done by the immunoSEQ multiplex PCR assay. For TCR sequencing, RNA was extracted from every sample and reverse transcribed into cDNA to serve as template. SuperScript III was used for first-strand cDNA synthesis, primed with a 2:1 mix of oligo-dT and random hexamers. Amplification bias was assessed with a synthetic immune receptor repertoire, and residual bias was removed computationally. Processing in the source paper ran as follows. Raw reads were preprocessed to remove errors, and CDR3 was defined according to IMGT conventions as the region from the conserved cysteine to phenylalanine. Clonality was calculated as 1 minus Shannon entropy normalized by log2 of the number of productive unique TCRs. Scalp TCRbeta sequences were cross-referenced with sorted blood CD4 and CD8 repertoires so that the CD4 or CD8 identity of scalp clones could be inferred. TCRdb took over this immuneACCESS table, retaining in-frame rearrangements with V and J assigned. Such tables are incomplete; in checked studies, under half of the missing clones stem from an unresolved V gene, and the remainder is unexplained. The DNA gave D and trimming, while V, J and clone size come from that table. The sample yields roughly 92,000 clones; about three quarters were counted once. The biggest ten clones account for around 15% of the sample.

This specimen's treatment or condition label, per the study, means: oral pan-JAK inhibitor, 5-10 mg twice daily. From alopecia areata patients, peripheral blood was collected along with lesional scalp punch biopsies. PBMCs were separated by density centrifugation and stained for CD3, CD4 and CD8, after which CD4+ and CD8+ T cells were sorted on a FACSAria. On the study overall, not on this receptor specifically: Scalp TCR repertoire analysis is complicated because resident alphabeta T cells in normal human skin are also sequenced, whereas mouse skin is dominated by gammadelta T cells. Because the treated cohort was small and had just a single nonresponder, larger studies are needed to establish links between baseline CD8+ expansion and response. Compared with mice, TCR sequences shared between patients were less clear, possibly partly because of HLA diversity across the patient population. Lesional scalp, especially in alopecia totalis/universalis, showed higher clonality and more expanded CD8+ clones than normal scalp, suggesting antigenic drive. During tofacitinib treatment, many expanded lesional clones stuck around in both scalp and blood, and this persistence may partly explain why relapse happens after treatment is stopped. Scalp clonality and the number of expanded CD8+ clones among the top 100 scalp clones were significantly decreased by tofacitinib.

This specimen was CD8+ T cells sorted from blood, taken at week 44, from a patient treated with tofacitinib. This sequence originates from a human donor with alopecia areata. The rearrangement combines TRBV5-1 with TRBJ1-1; confidence is insufficient to name the D gene. The CDR3 protein is CASSFRSPSTEAFF. The DNA is TGCGCCAGCAGCTTTCGATCCCCCTCCACTGAAGCTTTCTTT.